The rows below give T cell receptor beta chains drawn from one sample of a study of cytomegalovirus exposure and HLA in healthy donors. Profiling relied on immunoSEQ multiplex PCR, and the TCRdb table lists in-frame clones only, not all of them. In the table there are approximately 180,000 clones, 81% of which are singletons. The sample was PBMCs. These receptors were taken from a woman aged 25 to 39 in good health and CMV-seronegative. The CDR3 runs from the conserved cysteine through the conserved F or W. The order of the fields is CDR3 protein, CDR3 DNA, V gene, CDR3 length, J gene, D gene, clone size. D genes are given only for firm matches. Rows give clone size only sometimes, using once, few, many, or a class for an expanded clone.

CASSEGRGRRDTQYF TGTGCCAGCAGTGAAGGCAGGGGGCGGCGAGATACGCAGTATTTT TRBV25-1 15 TRBJ2-3 TRBD1 NA
CSVEDPTGHPDTQYF TGCAGCGTTGAAGATCCCACAGGCCACCCAGATACGCAGTATTTT TRBV29-1 15 TRBJ2-3 NA NA
CASSHGRLNTEAFF TGTGCCAGCAGCCACGGGAGGTTGAACACTGAAGCTTTCTTT TRBV14 14 TRBJ1-1 NA NA
CASSPGRTAFNQPQHF TGTGCCAGCAGCCCGGGACGGACAGCCTTCAATCAGCCCCAGCATTTT TRBV11-2 16 TRBJ1-5 NA few
CASSLGRDRGVGEQYF TGTGCCAGCAGCTTAGGGCGGGATAGGGGTGTCGGAGAGCAGTACTTC TRBV13 16 TRBJ2-7 NA NA
CASSQGGTSGPVRQETQYF TGCGCCAGCAGCCAAGGTGGGACTAGCGGGCCCGTCCGGCAAGAGACCCAGTACTTC TRBV4-1 19 TRBJ2-5 TRBD2 once
CASSPQAGGGEQFF TGTGCCAGCAGTCCCCAGGCGGGGGGAGGTGAGCAGTTCTTC TRBV6-6 14 TRBJ2-1 TRBD2 NA
CSVGRDSYEQYF TGCAGCGTTGGGAGAGACTCCTACGAGCAGTACTTC TRBV29-1 12 TRBJ2-7 NA NA
CASSVGDIHNQPQHF TGTGCCAGCAGCGTAGGGGACATCCACAATCAGCCCCAGCATTTT TRBV9 15 TRBJ1-5 NA NA
CASSPGVADEETQYF TGTGCCAGCAGTCCTGGGGTAGCGGACGAAGAGACCCAGTACTTC TRBV2 15 TRBJ2-5 NA NA
CASSPRQVSSYEQYF TGTGCCAGCTCACCTAGACAGGTGAGCTCCTACGAGCAGTACTTC TRBV18 15 TRBJ2-7 NA NA
CASSYLDSYGYTF TGTGCCAGCAGTTACCTCGACAGCTATGGCTACACCTTC TRBV6-6 13 TRBJ1-2 NA NA
CSSSPAGGREHNEQFF TGTTCCAGCAGCCCAGCAGGCGGTAGGGAGCACAATGAGCAGTTCTTC TRBV7-9 16 TRBJ2-1 NA NA
CASSFPTGRQEQYF TGTGCCAGCAGTTTCCCGACAGGGAGGCAGGAGCAGTACTTC TRBV28 14 TRBJ2-7 NA NA
CASTKGGTYEQYF TGTGCCAGCACAAAGGGCGGGACCTACGAGCAGTACTTC TRBV6-5 13 TRBJ2-7 NA NA
CASSRSGGASYEQYF TGCGCCAGCAGCCGTAGCGGGGGGGCCTCCTACGAGCAGTACTTC TRBV5-1 15 TRBJ2-7 TRBD2 NA